This TCR beta chain was recorded in a study of T-cell reconstitution after alpha-beta-depleted transplantation in children. This clonotype was seen a few times. The CDR3 spans 14 residues. Trimming shortened V by 1 base and J by 4 bases, and 10 bases separated the two germline ends. Unique molecular identifiers were incorporated into the prepared TCRbeta library. TCRdb recomputed calls from the PCR reads with MiXCR, one row per CDR3 protein. The repertoire holds about 580,000 distinct CDR3 sequences, with approximately 22% as singletons. This receptor was obtained from a boy under three years old who had a stem cell transplant for acute myeloid leukemia, so the T cells may come from the graft donor. Sample: PBMCs, mostly from graft donor cells, taken 360 days after TCRalphabeta/CD19-depleted stem cell transplant. The chain employs TRBV12-3 or TRBV12-4 and TRBJ1-1, with D perhaps matching TRBD1 (6 bases). This chain's CDR3 is CASSLDRAFTEAFF. DNA of the CDR3: TGTGCCAGCAGTTTAGACAGGGCCTTCACTGAAGCTTTCTTT.